The next 24 T cell receptor beta chains were all read from a single sample in a study of T cell responses to AZD1222 COVID-19 vaccine. Assay used: immunoSEQ multiplex PCR; TCRdb lists only in-frame clones, some missing. The sample contains 75,000 to 90,000 clones, around 90% of which appear only once. The sample consisted of peripheral blood, taken on day 0 of AZD1222 vaccination. These receptors originate from an adult in good health.

The chain joins TRBV2 to TRBJ2-1; D ambiguous. The V gene lost 1 base and the J gene lost 1 base, with 8 bases spanning the gap. This CDR3 spans 15 amino acids. Germline V lookup: CDR1 SNHLY, CDR2 FYNNEI. CDR3 in DNA: TGTGCCAGCAGTGAAGATCTCAGTTCCTACAATGAGCAGTTCTTC. Its protein is CASSEDLSSYNEQFF.

The chain links TRBV3-1 (or the pseudogene TRBV3-2) to TRBJ2-5; D uncertain. CDR3 length: 14 residues. Germline V gene sequence: CDR1 LGHDT, CDR2 YNNKEL (reference sequence). The V gene lost 4 bases and the J gene lost 4 bases, with 13 bases spanning the gap. CDR3: CASSPGGSRETQYF. The DNA of the CDR3 is TGTGCCAGCAGCCCGGGTGGGTCTAGAGAGACCCAGTACTTC.

The genes are TRBV18 and TRBJ1-2; 9 bases match TRBD1. The CDR3 covers 15 residues. Germline V gene lookup returns CDR1 KGHSH and CDR2 LQKENI. With 1 base clipped from V and 8 bases from J, the junction kept 8 bases outside the gene matches. CDR3 sequence: CASSPLYRGHEGYTF. The DNA for the CDR3 is TGTGCCAGCTCACCACTTTACAGGGGGCATGAGGGCTACACCTTC.

This clone was found once. The J gene is TRBJ1-1, the V gene TRBV11-2; 7 nucleotides agree with TRBD1. The V segment lost 4 bases and the J segment 10 bases; nucleotides outside the gene matches: 6. The CDR3 contains 12 residues. CDR1 and CDR2 (germline): SGHAT, FQNNGV. CDR3 amino acids: CASSYRDSLAFF. CDR3 bases: TGTGCCAGCAGCTACAGGGACAGTTTAGCTTTCTTT.

The gene calls are TRBV5-1 and TRBJ1-3, with D possibly being TRBD1 (6 bases). The germline V gene encodes CDR1 SGHRS and CDR2 YFSETQ. V lost 4 bases, J lost 0 bases, and 14 bases lay in between. This CDR3 comprises 16 residues. The CDR3 is CASSRSGTSSGNTIYF. The CDR3 region has the DNA TGCGCCAGCAGCCGCTCCGGGACAAGCTCTGGAAACACCATATATTTT.

The J gene is TRBJ2-7, the V gene TRBV28; 9 bases line up with TRBD1. Trimming cost V 5 bases and J 5 bases; bases outside gene matches: 4. Germline V gives CDR1 MDHEN, CDR2 SYDVKM. The CDR3 has 13 residues. CDR3 in DNA: TGTGCCAGCAGTCCCGGGACAGGGAACGAGCAGTACTTC. Its protein product is CASSPGTGNEQYF.

The CDR3 spells CAWSVTSNQPQHF. The CDR3 bases are TGTGCCTGGAGTGTAACTAGCAATCAGCCCCAGCATTTT. This chain links TRBV30 with TRBJ1-5; unclear D gene. The CDR3 is 13 amino acids. V lost 0 bases and J 0 bases, leaving 3 bases between the germline ends. The germline gives CDR1 GTSNPN, CDR2 SVGIG (reference sequence).

The chain links TRBV2 to TRBJ2-3, with TRBD2 matching 7 bases. V shed 8 bases, J shed 0 bases, and the junction held 8 bases outside the gene matches. The germline V gene has CDR1 SNHLY and CDR2 FYNNEI. The CDR3 sequence is 15 residues long. This chain's CDR3 is CASPSGHSSTDTQYF. The DNA of the CDR3 is TGTGCCAGCCCTAGCGGCCATTCTAGCACAGATACGCAGTATTTT.

This chain uses TRBV6-5 with TRBJ1-2; D is uncertain. The V gene's germline CDR1 is MNHEY and CDR2 SVGAGI. The CDR3 runs to 13 residues. V gave up 3 bases and J gave up 2 bases, with 7 bases separating them. This CDR3 is CASSYGENYGYTF. CDR3 DNA sequence: TGTGCCAGCAGTTATGGGGAAAACTATGGCTACACCTTC.

This chain uses TRBV18 with TRBJ2-6; 9 positions agree with TRBD1. V shed 5 bases, J shed 1 base, and the junction held 6 bases outside the gene matches. The germline CDR1 and CDR2 sequences are KGHSH and LQKENI. CDR3 length: 17 residues. This chain's CDR3 is CASSSTGGLSGANVLTF. Written as DNA, the CDR3 is TGTGCCAGCTCATCGACAGGGGGTTTATCTGGGGCCAACGTCCTGACTTTC.

A few counts support this clone. The rearrangement links TRBV25-1 to TRBJ1-3, with 8 bases matching TRBD1. J lost 0 bases, V lost 4 bases, and 8 bases had no gene match. The germline V gene has CDR1 MGHDK and CDR2 SYGVNS. CDR3 length: 17 residues. CDR3 protein: CASSAHRGSGSGNTIYF. The CDR3 DNA is TGTGCCAGCAGTGCTCACAGGGGGTCCGGCTCTGGAAACACCATATATTTT.

J is TRBJ2-7 and V is TRBV29-1; unclear D gene. The CDR3 loop spans 13 amino acids. Germline-derived CDR1 and CDR2 are SQVTM and ANQGSEA. V was shortened by 4 bases and J by 3 bases, with 13 bases between the two germline ends. The CDR3 DNA reads as TGCAGCGTTGTTGGCGGCTCCAACTACGAGCAGTACTTC. It codes for CSVVGGSNYEQYF.

In the case of this clone: A much larger clone is a single base away; this may be a read error. Other DNA sequences in this specimen translate into the identical CDR3. The J gene is TRBJ2-2, the V gene TRBV30; D may be TRBD2 (5 bases). The germline V and J ends were trimmed by 4 bases and 5 bases, with 14 bases remaining between them. In germline, CDR1 is GTSNPN, CDR2 SVGIG (reference sequence). This CDR3 has 14 residues. This chain's CDR3 is CAWTRKEETGELFF. CDR3 DNA sequence: TGTGCCTGGACAAGGAAGGAGGAGACCGGGGAGCTGTTTTTT.

The rearrangement uses TRBV7-2 and TRBJ1-3; no definite D call. V was pared by 0 bases and J by 0 bases, with 6 bases between. The CDR3 extends over 15 amino acids. Germline CDR1 and CDR2: SGHTA and FQGNSA. In nucleotides, the CDR3 is TGTGCCAGCAGCTTAGCGGCAGACTCTGGAAACACCATATATTTT. This encodes CASSLAADSGNTIYF. Full variable domain (rest looked up from reference TRBV7-2 and TRBJ1-3): GAGVSQSPSNKVTEKGKDVELRCDPISGHTALYWYRQSLGQGLEFLIYFQGNSAPDKSGLPSDRFSAERTGGSVSTLTIQRTQQEDSAVYLCASSLAADSGNTIYFGEGSWLTVV.

The rearrangement links TRBV12-3 or TRBV12-4 to TRBJ1-1; TRBD1 is a possible D gene (5 bases). The CDR3 loop spans 13 amino acids. The V end was cut by 7 bases, the J end by 5 bases, with 14 bases between. The CDR3 DNA sequence: TGTGCCAGCACCTTGGGTCCAGGGACTGAAGCTTTCTTT. Its protein is CASTLGPGTEAFF.

This chain uses TRBV7-9 with TRBJ2-5; D might be TRBD1 (6 bases). Trimming pared 3 bases from V and 2 bases from J, leaving 7 bases between. The CDR3 runs 13 residues. Per germline, CDR1 SEHNR and CDR2 FQNEAQ (reference sequence). CDR3 protein: CASSFRGQETQYF. The CDR3 DNA is TGTGCCAGCAGCTTCAGGGGACAAGAGACCCAGTACTTC.

The V and J genes are TRBV2 and TRBJ1-1, with 10 bases lining up with TRBD1. V lost 6 bases and J lost 5; bases outside the gene matches: 3. The CDR3 length is 13 residues. CDR1 SNHLY and CDR2 FYNNEI come from the germline V gene. For the CDR3, the DNA is TGTGCCAGCAGGGGACAGGGGCTGACTGAAGCTTTCTTT. Amino acid sequence: CASRGQGLTEAFF.

The V and J genes are TRBV6-5 and TRBJ2-7; D possibly corresponds to TRBD2 (6 bases). V was cut by 0 bases and J by 1 base, with 13 bases left in between. Germline lookup yields CDR1 MNHEY and CDR2 SVGAGI. The CDR3 totals 16 residues. The CDR3 spells CASSYSGGEISYEQYF. The CDR3 coding sequence is TGTGCCAGCAGTTACTCGGGGGGAGAGATTTCCTACGAGCAGTACTTC.

The chain carries TRBV2 and TRBJ2-7; a weak D match, TRBD2 (6 bases). Germline V lookup: CDR1 SNHLY, CDR2 FYNNEI. The CDR3 covers 13 residues. Trimming cost V 11 bases and J 6 bases, with 20 bases left between them. In nucleotides, the CDR3 is TGTGCCGGAACCTGGGGGTTTAGCGGCGAGCAGTACTTC. The encoded protein is CAGTWGFSGEQYF.

The chain uses TRBV5-1 and TRBJ2-1; the match to TRBD2 covers 7 bases. The CDR3 has 14 amino acids. From germline, CDR1 is SGHRS and CDR2 YFSETQ. V lost 4 bases to trimming and J lost 8 bases; unmatched junction nucleotides: 9. CDR3 nucleotides: TGCGCCAGCAGCCCCCTCTGGACTAGGGATGAGCAGTTCTTC. Amino acid sequence: CASSPLWTRDEQFF.

The V call is TRBV7-6, the J call TRBJ2-7; D is perhaps TRBD1 (6 bases). CDR1 SGHVS and CDR2 FNYEAQ come from the germline V gene. V was trimmed by 1 base and J by 2 bases, leaving 18 bases between them. The CDR3 is made up of 17 amino acids. Here the CDR3 DNA reads TGTGCCAGCAGCTTAGAGGGGGTGGGCCGATTAACCTACGAGCAGTACTTC. Protein: CASSLEGVGRLTYEQYF.

As DNA, the CDR3 is TGTGCCAGCTCACCACGGACAGGGCTAAGCAATCAGCCCCAGCATTTT. This sequence encodes CASSPRTGLSNQPQHF. The chain combines TRBV18 with TRBJ1-5, with 8 bases that match TRBD1. CDR1 is KGHSH and CDR2 is LQKENI in the germline V gene. This CDR3 is built from 16 residues. V lost 1 base to trimming and J lost 1 base; unmatched junction nucleotides: 3.

The V gene is TRBV5-1, the J gene TRBJ1-1; TRBD1 matches at 8 bases. The CDR3 has 14 residues. Germline CDR1 SGHRS, CDR2 YFSETQ. After removal of 1 base from V and 4 bases from J, the junction contained 3 bases not matched to a gene. The DNA for the CDR3 is TGCGCCAGCAGCTTGAACAGGGGGGGCACTGAAGCTTTCTTT. This gives the protein CASSLNRGGTEAFF.

V is TRBV5-1 and J is TRBJ2-1; maybe TRBD2 (5 bases). The CDR3 spans 14 residues. CDR1 SGHRS and CDR2 YFSETQ come from the germline V gene. V lost 4 bases, J lost 7 bases, and 15 bases lay in between. The CDR3 reads CASSQVGVGNEQFF. The CDR3 DNA reads TGCGCCAGCAGCCAGGTGGGAGTGGGGAATGAGCAGTTCTTC.